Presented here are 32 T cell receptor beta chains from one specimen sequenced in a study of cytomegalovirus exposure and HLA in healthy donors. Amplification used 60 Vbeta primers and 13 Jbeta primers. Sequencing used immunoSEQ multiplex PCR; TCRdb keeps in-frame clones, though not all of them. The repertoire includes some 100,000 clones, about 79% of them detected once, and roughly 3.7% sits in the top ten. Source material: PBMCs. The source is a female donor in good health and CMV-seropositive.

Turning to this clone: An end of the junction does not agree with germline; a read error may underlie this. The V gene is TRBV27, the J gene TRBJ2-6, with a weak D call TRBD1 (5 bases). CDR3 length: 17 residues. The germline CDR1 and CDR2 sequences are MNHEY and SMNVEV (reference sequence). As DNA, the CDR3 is TGTGCCAGCAGTTTATCAAAGACCGACTCTGGGGCCAACGGCCTGACTTTC. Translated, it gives CASSLSKTDSGANGLTF.

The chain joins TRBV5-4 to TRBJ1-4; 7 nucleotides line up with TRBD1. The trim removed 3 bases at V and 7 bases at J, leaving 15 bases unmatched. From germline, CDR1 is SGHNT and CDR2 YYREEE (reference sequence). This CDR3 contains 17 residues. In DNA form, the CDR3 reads TGTGCCAGCAGCTCCCCTTTGGTTCAGGGGGGAGTTGAAAAACTGTTTTTT. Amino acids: CASSSPLVQGGVEKLFF.

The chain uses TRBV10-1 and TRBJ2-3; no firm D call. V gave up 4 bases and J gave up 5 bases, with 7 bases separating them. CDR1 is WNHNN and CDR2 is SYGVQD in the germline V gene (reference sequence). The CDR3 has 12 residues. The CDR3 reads CASSAVLDTQYF. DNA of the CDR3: TGCGCCAGCAGTGCTGTTTTAGATACGCAGTATTTT.

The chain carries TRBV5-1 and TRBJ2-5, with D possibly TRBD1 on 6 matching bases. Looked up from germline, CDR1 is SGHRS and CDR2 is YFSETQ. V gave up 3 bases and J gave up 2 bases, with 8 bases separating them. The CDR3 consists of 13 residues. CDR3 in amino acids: CASSWTEQETQYF. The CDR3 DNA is TGCGCCAGCAGCTGGACAGAACAAGAGACCCAGTACTTC.

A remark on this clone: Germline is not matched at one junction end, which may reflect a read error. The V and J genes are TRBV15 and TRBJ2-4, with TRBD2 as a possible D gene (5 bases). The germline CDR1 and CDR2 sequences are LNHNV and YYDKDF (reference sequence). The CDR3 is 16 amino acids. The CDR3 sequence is CATSRDRTPGRNSQYF. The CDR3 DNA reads TGTGCCACCAGCAGAGACAGGACTCCTGGGAGAAACAGTCAGTACTTC.

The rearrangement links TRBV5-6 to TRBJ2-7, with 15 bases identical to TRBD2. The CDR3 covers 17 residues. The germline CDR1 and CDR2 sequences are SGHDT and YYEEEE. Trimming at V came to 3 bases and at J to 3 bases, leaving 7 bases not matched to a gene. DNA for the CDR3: TGTGCCAGCAGCTCATGGACTAGCGGGAGGGCCGACTACGAGCAGTACTTC. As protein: CASSSWTSGRADYEQYF.

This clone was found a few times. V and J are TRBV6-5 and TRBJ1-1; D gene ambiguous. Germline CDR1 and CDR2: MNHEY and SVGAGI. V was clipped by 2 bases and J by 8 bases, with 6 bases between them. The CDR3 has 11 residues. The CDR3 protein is CASSYREEAFF. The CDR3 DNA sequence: TGTGCCAGCAGTTACCGGGAAGAAGCTTTCTTT.

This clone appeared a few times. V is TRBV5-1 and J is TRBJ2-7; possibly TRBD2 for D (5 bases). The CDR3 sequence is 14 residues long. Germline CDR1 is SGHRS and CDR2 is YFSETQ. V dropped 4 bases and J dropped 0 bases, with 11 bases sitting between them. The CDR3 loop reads CASSLLGSSYEQYF. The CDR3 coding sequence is TGCGCCAGCAGCCTCTTGGGGAGCTCCTACGAGCAGTACTTC.

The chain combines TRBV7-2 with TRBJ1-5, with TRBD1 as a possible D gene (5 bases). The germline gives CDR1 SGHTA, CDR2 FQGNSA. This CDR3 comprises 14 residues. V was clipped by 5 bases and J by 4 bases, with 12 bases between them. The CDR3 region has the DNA TGTGCCAGCAGCGAGGACACATTTAATCAGCCCCAGCATTTT. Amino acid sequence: CASSEDTFNQPQHF.

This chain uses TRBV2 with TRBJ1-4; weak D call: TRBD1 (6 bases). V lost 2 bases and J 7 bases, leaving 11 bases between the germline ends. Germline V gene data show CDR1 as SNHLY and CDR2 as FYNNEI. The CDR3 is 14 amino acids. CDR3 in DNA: TGTGCCAGCAGTGAACACAGGGTCGGTGAAAAACTGTTTTTT. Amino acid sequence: CASSEHRVGEKLFF. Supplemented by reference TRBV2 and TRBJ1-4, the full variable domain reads EPEVTQTPSHQVTQMGQEVILRCVPISNHLYFYWYRQILGQKVEFLVSFYNNEISEKSEIFDDQFSVERPDGSNFTLKIRSTKLEDSAMYFCASSEHRVGEKLFFGSGTQLSVL.

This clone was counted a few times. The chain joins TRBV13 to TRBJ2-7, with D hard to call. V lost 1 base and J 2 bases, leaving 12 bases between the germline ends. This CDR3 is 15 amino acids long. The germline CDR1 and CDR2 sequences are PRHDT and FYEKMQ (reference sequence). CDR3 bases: TGTGCCAGCAGCTTAGATCCAGCGCCGACCTACGAGCAGTACTTC. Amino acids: CASSLDPAPTYEQYF.

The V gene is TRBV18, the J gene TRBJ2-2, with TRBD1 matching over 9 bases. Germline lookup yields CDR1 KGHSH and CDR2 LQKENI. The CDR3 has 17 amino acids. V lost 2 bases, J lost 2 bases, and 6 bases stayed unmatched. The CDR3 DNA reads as TGTGCCAGCTCACCAACGGGGACAGGGATTAACACCGGGGAGCTGTTTTTT. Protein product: CASSPTGTGINTGELFF.

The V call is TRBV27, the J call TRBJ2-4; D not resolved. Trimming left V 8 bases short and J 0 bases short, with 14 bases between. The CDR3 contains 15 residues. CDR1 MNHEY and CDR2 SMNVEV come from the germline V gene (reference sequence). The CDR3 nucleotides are TGTGCCAGCGGTCCCCAGCCGGGAGCCAAAAACATTCAGTACTTC. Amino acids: CASGPQPGAKNIQYF.

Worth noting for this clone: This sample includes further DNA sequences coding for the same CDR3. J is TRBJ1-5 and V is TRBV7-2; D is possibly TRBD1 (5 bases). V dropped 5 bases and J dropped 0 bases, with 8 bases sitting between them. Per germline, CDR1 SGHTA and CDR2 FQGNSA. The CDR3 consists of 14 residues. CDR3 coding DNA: TGTGCCAGCAGCCCCGGGGGTAGCAATCAGCCCCAGCATTTT. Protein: CASSPGGSNQPQHF.

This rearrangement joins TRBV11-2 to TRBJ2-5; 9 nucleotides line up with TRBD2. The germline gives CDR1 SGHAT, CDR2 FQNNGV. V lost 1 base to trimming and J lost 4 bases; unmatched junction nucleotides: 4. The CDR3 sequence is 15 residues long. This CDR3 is CASSLGQTSGETQYF. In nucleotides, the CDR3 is TGTGCCAGCAGCTTAGGGCAGACTAGCGGAGAGACCCAGTACTTC. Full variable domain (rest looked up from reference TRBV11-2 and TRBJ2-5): EAGVAQSPRYKIIEKRQSVAFWCNPISGHATLYWYQQILGQGPKLLIQFQNNGVVDDSQLPKDRFSAERLKGVDSTLKIQPAKLEDSAVYLCASSLGQTSGETQYFGPGTRLLVL.

CDR3 coding DNA: TGTGCCAGCAGTGAAGCCCCCCTCTCCCCAGATACGCAGTATTTT. Its protein is CASSEAPLSPDTQYF. The chain recombines TRBV2 with TRBJ2-3; D unresolved. The CDR3 runs to 15 residues. V was shortened by 0 bases and J by 4 bases, with 11 bases between the two germline ends. From germline, CDR1 is SNHLY and CDR2 FYNNEI.

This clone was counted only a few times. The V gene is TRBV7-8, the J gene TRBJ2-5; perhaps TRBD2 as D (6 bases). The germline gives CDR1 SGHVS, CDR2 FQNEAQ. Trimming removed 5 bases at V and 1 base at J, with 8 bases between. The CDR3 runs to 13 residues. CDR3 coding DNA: TGTGCCAGCAGCCAGGGACTCCAAGAGACCCAGTACTTC. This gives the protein CASSQGLQETQYF.

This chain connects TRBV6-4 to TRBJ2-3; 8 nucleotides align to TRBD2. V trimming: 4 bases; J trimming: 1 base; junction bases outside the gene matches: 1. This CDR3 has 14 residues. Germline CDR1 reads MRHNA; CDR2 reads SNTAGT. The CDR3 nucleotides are TGTGCCAGCAGTGTTAGCGGGGGCACAGATACGCAGTATTTT. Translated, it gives CASSVSGGTDTQYF.

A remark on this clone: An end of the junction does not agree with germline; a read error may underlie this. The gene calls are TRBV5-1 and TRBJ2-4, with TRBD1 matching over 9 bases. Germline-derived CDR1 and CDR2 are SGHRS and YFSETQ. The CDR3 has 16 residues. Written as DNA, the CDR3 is TGCGCCAGCAGCTTGGACCCACAGGGGGCAGGAAACAGTCAGTACTTC. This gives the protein CASSLDPQGAGNSQYF.

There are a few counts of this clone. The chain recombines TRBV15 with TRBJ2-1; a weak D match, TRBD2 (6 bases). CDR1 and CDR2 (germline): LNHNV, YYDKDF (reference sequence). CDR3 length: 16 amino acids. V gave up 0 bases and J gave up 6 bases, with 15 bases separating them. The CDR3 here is CATSRDLGGKINEQFF. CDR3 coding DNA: TGTGCCACCAGCAGAGATCTTGGCGGGAAGATCAATGAGCAGTTCTTC. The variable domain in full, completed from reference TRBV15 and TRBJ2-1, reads DAMVIQNPRYQVTQFGKPVTLSCSQTLNHNVMYWYQQKSSQAPKLLFHYYDKDFNNEADTPDNFQSRRPNTSFCFLDIRSPGLGDTAMYLCATSRDLGGKINEQFFGPGTRLTVL.

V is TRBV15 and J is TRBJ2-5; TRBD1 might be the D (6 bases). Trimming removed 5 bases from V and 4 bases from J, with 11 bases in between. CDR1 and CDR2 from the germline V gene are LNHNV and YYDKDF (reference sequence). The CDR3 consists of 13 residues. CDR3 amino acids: CATSPGVRETQYF. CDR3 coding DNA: TGTGCCACCAGCCCAGGGGTCCGAGAGACCCAGTACTTC.

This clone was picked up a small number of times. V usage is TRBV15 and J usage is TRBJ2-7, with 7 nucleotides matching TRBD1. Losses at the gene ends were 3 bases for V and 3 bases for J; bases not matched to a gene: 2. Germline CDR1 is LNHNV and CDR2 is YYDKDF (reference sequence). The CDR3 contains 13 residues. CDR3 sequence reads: CATSRGTVYEQYF. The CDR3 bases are TGTGCCACCAGCAGGGGGACAGTCTACGAGCAGTACTTC.

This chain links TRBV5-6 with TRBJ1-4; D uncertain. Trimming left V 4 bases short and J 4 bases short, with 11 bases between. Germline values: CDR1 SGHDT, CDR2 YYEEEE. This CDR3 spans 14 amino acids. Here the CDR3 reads CASSLGQFNEKLFF. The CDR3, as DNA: TGTGCCAGCAGCCTGGGCCAGTTTAATGAAAAACTGTTTTTT.

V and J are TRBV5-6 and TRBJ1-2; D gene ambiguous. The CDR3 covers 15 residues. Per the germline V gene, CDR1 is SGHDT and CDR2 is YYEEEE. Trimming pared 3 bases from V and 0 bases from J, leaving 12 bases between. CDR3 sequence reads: CASSSDGRANYGYTF. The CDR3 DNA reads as TGTGCCAGCAGCTCGGATGGGCGAGCTAACTATGGCTACACCTTC.

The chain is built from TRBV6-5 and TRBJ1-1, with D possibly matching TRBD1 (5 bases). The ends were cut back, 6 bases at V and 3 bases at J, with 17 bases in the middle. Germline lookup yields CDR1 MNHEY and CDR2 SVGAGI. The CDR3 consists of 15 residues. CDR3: CASREPGRRDTEAFF. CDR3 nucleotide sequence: TGTGCCAGCAGGGAACCGGGGCGGAGGGACACTGAAGCTTTCTTT.

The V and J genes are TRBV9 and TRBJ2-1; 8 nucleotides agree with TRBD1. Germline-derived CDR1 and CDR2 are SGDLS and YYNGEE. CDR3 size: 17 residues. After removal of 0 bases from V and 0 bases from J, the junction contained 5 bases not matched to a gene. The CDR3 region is CASSVVGDRLSYNEQFF. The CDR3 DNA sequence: TGTGCCAGCAGCGTAGTGGGGGACAGGCTCTCCTACAATGAGCAGTTCTTC.

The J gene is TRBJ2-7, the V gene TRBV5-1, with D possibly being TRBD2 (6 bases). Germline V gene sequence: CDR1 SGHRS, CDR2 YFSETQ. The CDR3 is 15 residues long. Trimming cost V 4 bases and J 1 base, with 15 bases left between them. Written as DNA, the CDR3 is TGCGCCAGCAGCCCCGGGGCTAGCGTTTCCTACGAGCAGTACTTC. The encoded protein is CASSPGASVSYEQYF.

The CDR3 protein is CASSFGFGGQETQYF. The CDR3, as DNA: TGTGCCAGCAGCTTTGGATTCGGGGGCCAAGAGACCCAGTACTTC. The chain uses TRBV5-6 and TRBJ2-5; D is perhaps TRBD2 (6 bases). This CDR3 has 15 residues. From germline, CDR1 is SGHDT and CDR2 YYEEEE. V was cut by 2 bases and J by 1 base, with 12 bases left in between.

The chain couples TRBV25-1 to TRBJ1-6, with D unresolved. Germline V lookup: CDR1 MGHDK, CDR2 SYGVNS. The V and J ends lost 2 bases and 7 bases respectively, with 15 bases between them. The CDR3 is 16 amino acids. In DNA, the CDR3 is TGTGCCAGCAGTGAAACCCGGGGTCGCGCGAATTCACCCCTCCACTTT. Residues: CASSETRGRANSPLHF.

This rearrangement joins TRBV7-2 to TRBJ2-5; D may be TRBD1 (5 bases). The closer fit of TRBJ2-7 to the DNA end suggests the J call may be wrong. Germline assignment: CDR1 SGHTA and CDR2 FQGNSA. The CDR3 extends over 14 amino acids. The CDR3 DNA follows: TGTGCCAGCGGCCAAAATCCCAGGGACTACGAGCAGTACTTC. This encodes CASGQNPRDYEQYF.

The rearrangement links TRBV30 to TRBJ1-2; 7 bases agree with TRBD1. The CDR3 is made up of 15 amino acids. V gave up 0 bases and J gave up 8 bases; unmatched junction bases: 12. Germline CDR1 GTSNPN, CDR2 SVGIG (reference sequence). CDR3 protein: CAWSVNPQGMPGYTF. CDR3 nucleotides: TGTGCCTGGAGTGTTAACCCACAGGGGATGCCAGGCTACACCTTC.

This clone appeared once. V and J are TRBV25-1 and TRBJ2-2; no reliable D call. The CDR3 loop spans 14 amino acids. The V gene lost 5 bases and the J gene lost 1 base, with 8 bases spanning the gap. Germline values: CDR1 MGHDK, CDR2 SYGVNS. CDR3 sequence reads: CASSPRQNTGELFF. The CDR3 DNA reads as TGTGCCAGCAGTCCTCGACAGAACACCGGGGAGCTGTTTTTT.